These 8 T cell receptor beta chains originate from one sample sequenced in a study of OX40 agonist ivuxolimab in advanced cancers. TCRdb keeps only in-frame clones here, not all; method: immunoSEQ multiplex PCR. The sample records tens of thousands of clones, around nine tenths being singletons. Sequenced here: CD4+ or CD8+ T cells sorted from blood, sampled in a trial of the OX40 agonist ivuxolimab. The receptors were sampled from an adult with an advanced solid tumor such as melanoma, head and neck, liver or kidney cancer.

This clone has only a few counts. The rearrangement uses TRBV5-8 and TRBJ1-5, with D hard to call. V lost 7 bases, J lost 4 bases, and 9 bases lay in between. CDR3 length: 12 residues. Per germline, CDR1 SGHTS and CDR2 YDEGEE. The CDR3 nucleotides read TGTGCCAGCGGAGGGAGGAATCAGCCCCAGCATTTT. It yields the protein CASGGRNQPQHF. Full variable domain (outside the CDR3, taken from reference TRBV5-8 and TRBJ1-5): EAGVTQSPTHLIKTRGQQATLRCSPISGHTSVYWYQQALGLGLQFLLWYDEGEERNRGNFPPRFSGRQFPNYSSELNVNALELEDSALYLCASGGRNQPQHFGDGTRLSIL.

The chain recombines TRBV19 with TRBJ1-1; D gene ambiguous. Trimming left V 5 bases short and J 6 bases short, with 22 bases between. The CDR3 is made up of 16 amino acids. Germline values: CDR1 LNHDA, CDR2 SQIVND (reference sequence). In DNA form, the CDR3 reads TGTGCCAGTAGTCCGAAATCTCTGGTCAGGATAGCTGAAGCTTTCTTT. Residues: CASSPKSLVRIAEAFF.

This clone was detected once. The chain uses TRBV9 and TRBJ2-4; a weak D match, TRBD2 (6 bases). The germline V and J ends were trimmed by 0 bases and 6 bases, with 16 bases remaining between them. There are 16 residues in the CDR3. Germline V gene lookup returns CDR1 SGDLS and CDR2 YYNGEE. Here the CDR3 DNA reads TGTGCCAGCAGCGTAGGGGCGGGGACCGTCGCAAACATTCAGTACTTC. Its translation is CASSVGAGTVANIQYF.

The V call is TRBV11-3, the J call TRBJ2-1, with D perhaps matching TRBD1 or TRBD2 (6 bases each). The V gene lost 4 bases and the J gene lost 6 bases, with 16 bases spanning the gap. Germline lookup yields CDR1 SGHNT and CDR2 YENEEA. The CDR3 runs 15 residues. CDR3 coding DNA: TGTGCCAGCAGCTCTCCGGAGGGGGGTGGCAATGAGCAGTTCTTC. Protein product: CASSSPEGGGNEQFF.

This clone was detected once. The genes are TRBV9 and TRBJ2-5; TRBD2 agrees at 7 bases. Germline V CDR1 and CDR2: SGDLS, YYNGEE. V trimming: 3 bases; J trimming: 3 bases; junction bases outside the gene matches: 8. There are 15 residues in the CDR3. This chain's CDR3 is CASSARSGGKETQYF. In DNA form, the CDR3 reads TGTGCCAGCAGCGCCCGTTCCGGGGGGAAAGAGACCCAGTACTTC.

This rearrangement joins TRBV28 to TRBJ1-5; tentative D call: TRBD1 (5 bases). From germline, CDR1 is MDHEN and CDR2 SYDVKM. The CDR3 runs to 13 residues. Trimming took 10 bases from V and 0 from J, leaving 10 bases between them. CDR3 sequence reads: CATDSYSNQPQHF. The CDR3 bases are TGTGCCACCGACAGTTATAGCAATCAGCCCCAGCATTTT.

The V and J genes are TRBV4-2 and TRBJ1-5, with TRBD1 matching 8 bases. From germline, CDR1 is LGHNA and CDR2 YNFKEQ. V lost 3 bases and J lost 3; bases outside the gene matches: 4. This CDR3 region has 15 residues. The chain's CDR3 is CASSQEDRDNQPQHF. The CDR3 DNA sequence: TGTGCCAGCAGCCAGGAGGACAGGGACAATCAGCCCCAGCATTTT.

CDR3 bases: TGTGCCAGTAGTGCCCGAGGGGCCGGCTACGAGCAGTACTTC. This sequence encodes CASSARGAGYEQYF. The gene calls are TRBV19 and TRBJ2-7; D assignment may be TRBD1 or TRBD2 (5 bases each). Germline CDR1 is LNHDA and CDR2 is SQIVND (reference sequence). The length of the CDR3 is 14 residues. V was trimmed by 5 bases and J by 3 bases, leaving 14 bases between them. The whole variable domain, remainder taken from reference TRBV19 and TRBJ2-7, is DGGITQSPKYLFRKEGQNVTLSCEQNLNHDAMYWYRQDPGQGLRLIYYSQIVNDFQKGDIAEGYSVSREKKESFPLTVTSAQKNPTAFYLCASSARGAGYEQYFGPGTRLTVT.